This TCR beta chain was identified during a study of identical twins. Unique molecular identifiers were present on cDNA, and template switching added a universal primer site. TCRdb used MiXCR to reprocess the 5' RACE reads, holding one entry per CDR3 protein. The data show 650,000 to 800,000 distinct CDR3 sequences, with 8% to 9% seen just once and approximately 0.89% held by the top ten. Concerning this clonotype itself: Its target is unknown.

Donors uniformly comprised healthy Caucasians. Findings of the study overall: Potential partial confounding of zero-insertion analyses by invariant MAIT and iNKT cells was noted.

The germline CDR1 and CDR2 sequences are SGHRS and YFSETQ. V lost 4 bases, J lost 7 bases, and 9 bases lay in between. This CDR3 region has 11 residues. The same data also went into a second study, on yellow fever vaccine responses in identical twins.

The chain recombines TRBV5-1 with TRBJ2-7, with D perhaps assigned TRBD1 or TRBD2 (5 bases each). The source material was PBMCs. This receptor was identified in a woman between 18 and 29 years old in good health. The CDR3 region is CASSREGEQYF. CDR3 nucleotide sequence: TGCGCCAGCAGCCGTGAGGGGGAGCAGTACTTC.